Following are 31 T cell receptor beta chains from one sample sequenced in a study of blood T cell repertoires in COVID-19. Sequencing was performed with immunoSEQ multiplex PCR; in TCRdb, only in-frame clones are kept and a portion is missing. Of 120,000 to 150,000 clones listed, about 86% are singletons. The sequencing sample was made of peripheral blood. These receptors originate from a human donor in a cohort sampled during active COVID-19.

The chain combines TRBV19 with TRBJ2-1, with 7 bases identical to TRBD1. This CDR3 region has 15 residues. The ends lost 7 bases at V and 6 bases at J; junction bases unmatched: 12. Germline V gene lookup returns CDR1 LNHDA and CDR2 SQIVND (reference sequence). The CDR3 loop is CASTLKGASRNEQFF. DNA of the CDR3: TGTGCCAGTACCCTGAAGGGGGCCAGCCGCAATGAGCAGTTCTTC.

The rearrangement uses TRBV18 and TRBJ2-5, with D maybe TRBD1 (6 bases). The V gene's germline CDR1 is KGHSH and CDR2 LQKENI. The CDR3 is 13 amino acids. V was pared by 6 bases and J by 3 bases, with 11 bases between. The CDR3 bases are TGTGCCAGCTCGGACAGTCAAGAAGAGACCCAGTACTTC. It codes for CASSDSQEETQYF.

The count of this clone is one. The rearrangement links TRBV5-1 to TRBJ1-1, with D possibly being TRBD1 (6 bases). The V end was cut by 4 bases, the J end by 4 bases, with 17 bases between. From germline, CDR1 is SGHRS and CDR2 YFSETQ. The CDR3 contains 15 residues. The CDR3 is CASSPTQGRGTEAFF. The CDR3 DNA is TGCGCCAGCAGCCCAACCCAGGGGCGCGGCACTGAAGCTTTCTTT.

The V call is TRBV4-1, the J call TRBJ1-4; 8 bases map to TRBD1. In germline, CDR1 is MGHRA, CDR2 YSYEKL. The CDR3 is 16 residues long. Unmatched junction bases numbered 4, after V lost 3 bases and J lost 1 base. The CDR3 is CASSQGQARTNEKLFF. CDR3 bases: TGCGCCAGCAGCCAGGGACAGGCTAGAACTAATGAAAAACTGTTTTTT.

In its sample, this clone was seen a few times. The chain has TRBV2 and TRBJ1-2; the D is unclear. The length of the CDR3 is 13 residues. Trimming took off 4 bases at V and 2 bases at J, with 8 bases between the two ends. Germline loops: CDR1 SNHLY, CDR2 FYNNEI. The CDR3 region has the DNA TGTGCCAGCAGTGTGCGCCTCAACTATGGCTACACCTTC. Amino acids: CASSVRLNYGYTF.

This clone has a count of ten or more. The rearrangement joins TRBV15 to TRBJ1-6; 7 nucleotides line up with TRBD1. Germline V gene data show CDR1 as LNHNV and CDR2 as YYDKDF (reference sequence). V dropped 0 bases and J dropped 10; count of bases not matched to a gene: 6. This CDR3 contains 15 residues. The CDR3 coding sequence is TGTGCCACCAGCAGAGAGGGACAGCAGGACTCACCCCTCCACTTT. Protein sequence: CATSREGQQDSPLHF.

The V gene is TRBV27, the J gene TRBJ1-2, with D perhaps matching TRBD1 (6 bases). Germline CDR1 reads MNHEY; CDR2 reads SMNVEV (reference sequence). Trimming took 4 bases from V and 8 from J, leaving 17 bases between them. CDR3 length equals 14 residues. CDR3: CASSSRDTRRGYTF. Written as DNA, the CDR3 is TGTGCCAGCAGTTCCCGGGACACCCGGAGGGGCTACACCTTC.

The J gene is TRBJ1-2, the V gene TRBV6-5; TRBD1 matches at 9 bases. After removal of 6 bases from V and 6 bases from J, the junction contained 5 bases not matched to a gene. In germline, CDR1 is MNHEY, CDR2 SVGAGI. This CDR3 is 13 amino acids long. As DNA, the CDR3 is TGTGCCAGCAGATGGACAGGGGAGAATGGCTACACCTTC. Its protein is CASRWTGENGYTF.

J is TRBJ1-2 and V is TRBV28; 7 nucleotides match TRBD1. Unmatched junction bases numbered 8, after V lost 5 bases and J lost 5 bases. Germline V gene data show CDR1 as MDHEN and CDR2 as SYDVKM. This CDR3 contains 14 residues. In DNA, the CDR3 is TGTGCCAGCAGTCCGGCTGGACAGGCTTATGGCTACACCTTC. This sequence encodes CASSPAGQAYGYTF.

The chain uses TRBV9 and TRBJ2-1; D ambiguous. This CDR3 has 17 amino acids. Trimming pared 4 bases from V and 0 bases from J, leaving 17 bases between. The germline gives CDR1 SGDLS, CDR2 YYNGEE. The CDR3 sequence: CASSFSYSESSYNEQFF. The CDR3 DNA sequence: TGTGCCAGCAGCTTCTCGTACTCCGAAAGCTCCTACAATGAGCAGTTCTTC.

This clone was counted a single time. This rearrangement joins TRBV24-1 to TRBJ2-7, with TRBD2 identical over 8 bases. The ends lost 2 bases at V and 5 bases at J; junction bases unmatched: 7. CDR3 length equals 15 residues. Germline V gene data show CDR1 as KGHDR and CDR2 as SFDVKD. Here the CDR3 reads CATSDSGSGAHEQYF. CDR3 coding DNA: TGTGCCACCAGTGATTCGGGTAGCGGGGCCCACGAGCAGTACTTC.

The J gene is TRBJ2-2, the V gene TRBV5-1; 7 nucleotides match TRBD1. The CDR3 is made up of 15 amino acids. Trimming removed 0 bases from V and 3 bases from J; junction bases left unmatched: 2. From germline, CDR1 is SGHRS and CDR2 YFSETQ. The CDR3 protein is CASSLDRGDTGELFF. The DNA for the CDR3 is TGCGCCAGCAGCTTGGACAGGGGAGACACCGGGGAGCTGTTTTTT.

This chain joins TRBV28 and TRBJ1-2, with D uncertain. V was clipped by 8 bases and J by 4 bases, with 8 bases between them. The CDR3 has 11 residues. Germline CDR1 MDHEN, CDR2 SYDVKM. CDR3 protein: CASGQLYGYTF. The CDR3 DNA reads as TGTGCCAGCGGGCAGCTCTATGGCTACACCTTC.

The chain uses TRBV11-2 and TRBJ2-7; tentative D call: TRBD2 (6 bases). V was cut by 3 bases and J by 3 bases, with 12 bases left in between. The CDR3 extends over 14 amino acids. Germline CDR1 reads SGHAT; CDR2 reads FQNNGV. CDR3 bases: TGTGCCAGCAGCTTGGGGGGAACGGGCTACGAGCAGTACTTC. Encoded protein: CASSLGGTGYEQYF.

The CDR3 DNA reads TGTGCCAGCAGTTACGGGGGCTTCGGATTTTCCTACGAGCAGTACTTC. As protein: CASSYGGFGFSYEQYF. The rearrangement uses TRBV6-5 and TRBJ2-7; tentatively, D is TRBD1 (6 bases). The V end was cut by 2 bases, the J end by 1 base, with 15 bases between. This CDR3 comprises 16 residues. Germline-derived CDR1 and CDR2 are MNHEY and SVGAGI.

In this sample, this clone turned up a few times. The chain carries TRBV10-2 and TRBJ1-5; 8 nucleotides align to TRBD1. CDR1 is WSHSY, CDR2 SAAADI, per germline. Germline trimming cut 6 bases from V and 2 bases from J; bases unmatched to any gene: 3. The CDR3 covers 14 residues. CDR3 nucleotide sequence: TGCGCCAGCAGCCAGACAGGGGGCAATCAGCCCCAGCATTTT. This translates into CASSQTGGNQPQHF.

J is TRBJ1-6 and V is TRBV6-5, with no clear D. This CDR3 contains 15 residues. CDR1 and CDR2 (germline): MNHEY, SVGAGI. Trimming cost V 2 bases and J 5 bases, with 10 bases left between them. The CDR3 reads CASSYGYGDNSPLHF. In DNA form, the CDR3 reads TGTGCCAGCAGTTACGGTTACGGAGATAATTCACCCCTCCACTTT.

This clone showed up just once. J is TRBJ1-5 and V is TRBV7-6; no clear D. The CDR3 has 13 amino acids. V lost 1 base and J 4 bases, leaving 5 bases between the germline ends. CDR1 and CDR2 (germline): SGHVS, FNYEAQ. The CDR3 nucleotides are TGTGCCAGCAGCTTAGGGAGGAATCAGCCCCAGCATTTT. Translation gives CASSLGRNQPQHF. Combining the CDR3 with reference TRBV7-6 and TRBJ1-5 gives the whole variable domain GAGVSQSPRYKVTKRGQDVALRCDPISGHVSLYWYRQALGQGPEFLTYFNYEAQQDKSGLPNDRFSAERPEGSISTLTIQRTEQRDSAMYRCASSLGRNQPQHFGDGTRLSIL.

The chain's CDR3 is CASSPSGGGPEQYF. The CDR3 nucleotides are TGTGCCAGCAGCCCCTCCGGCGGGGGGCCCGAGCAGTACTTC. The genes are TRBV11-2 and TRBJ2-7, with 8 bases aligning to TRBD2. CDR3 length: 14 residues. Per germline, CDR1 SGHAT and CDR2 FQNNGV. With V trimmed by 5 bases and J by 6 bases, 9 bases remained unmatched.

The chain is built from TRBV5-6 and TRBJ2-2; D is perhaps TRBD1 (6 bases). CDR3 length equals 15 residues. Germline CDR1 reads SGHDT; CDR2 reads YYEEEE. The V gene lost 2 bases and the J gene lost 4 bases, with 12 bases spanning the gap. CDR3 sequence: CASSFVRGGTGELFF. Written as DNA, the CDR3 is TGTGCCAGCAGCTTCGTGCGAGGGGGCACCGGGGAGCTGTTTTTT.

CDR3 in amino acids: CASSEDFLSNQPQHF. CDR3 bases: TGTGCCAGCAGTGAAGACTTCCTTAGCAATCAGCCCCAGCATTTT. This rearrangement joins TRBV2 to TRBJ1-5, with D uncertain. The CDR3 extends over 15 amino acids. CDR1 SNHLY and CDR2 FYNNEI come from the germline V gene. Trimming stripped 1 base from V and 0 bases from J, with 7 bases between.

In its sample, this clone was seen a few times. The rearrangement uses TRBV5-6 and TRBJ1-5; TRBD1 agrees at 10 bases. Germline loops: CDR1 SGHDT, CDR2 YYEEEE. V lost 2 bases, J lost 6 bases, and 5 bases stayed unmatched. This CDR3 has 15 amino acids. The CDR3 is CASSLGTGVVQPQHF. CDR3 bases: TGTGCCAGCAGCTTAGGGACAGGGGTCGTTCAGCCCCAGCATTTT.

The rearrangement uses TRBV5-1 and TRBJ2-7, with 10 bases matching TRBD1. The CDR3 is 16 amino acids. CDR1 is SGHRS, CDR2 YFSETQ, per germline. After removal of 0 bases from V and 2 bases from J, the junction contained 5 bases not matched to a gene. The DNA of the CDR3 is TGCGCCAGCAGCTTGGATGTGGGACAGGGGACCTACGAGCAGTACTTC. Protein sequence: CASSLDVGQGTYEQYF.

CDR3 amino acids: CASRTGTGVAHEQYF. DNA of the CDR3: TGTGCCAGCAGGACAGGGACAGGGGTGGCGCACGAGCAGTACTTC. The genes are TRBV6-5 and TRBJ2-7; 10 bases match TRBD1. The germline gives CDR1 MNHEY, CDR2 SVGAGI. The CDR3 runs 15 residues. After removal of 6 bases from V and 5 bases from J, the junction contained 10 bases not matched to a gene.

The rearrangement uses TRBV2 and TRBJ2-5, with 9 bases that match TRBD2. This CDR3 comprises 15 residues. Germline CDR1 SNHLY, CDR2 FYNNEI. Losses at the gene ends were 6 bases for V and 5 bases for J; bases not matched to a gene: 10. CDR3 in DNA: TGTGCCAGCAGGGCTCCGGGACTAGCTGGCGAGACCCAGTACTTC. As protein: CASRAPGLAGETQYF.

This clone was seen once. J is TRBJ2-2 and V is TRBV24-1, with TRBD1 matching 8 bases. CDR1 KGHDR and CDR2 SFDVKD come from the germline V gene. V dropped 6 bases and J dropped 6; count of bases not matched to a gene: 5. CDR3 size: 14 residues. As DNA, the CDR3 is TGTGCCACCAGTTCCCAGGGGGCTTCCGGGGAGCTGTTTTTT. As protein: CATSSQGASGELFF.

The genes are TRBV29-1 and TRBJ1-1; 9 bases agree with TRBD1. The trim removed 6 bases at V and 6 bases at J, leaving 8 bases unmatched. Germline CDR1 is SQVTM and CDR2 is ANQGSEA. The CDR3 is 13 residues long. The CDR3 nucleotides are TGCAGCGTCCTCCGGGACAGGGAAGCTGAAGCTTTCTTT. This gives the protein CSVLRDREAEAFF.

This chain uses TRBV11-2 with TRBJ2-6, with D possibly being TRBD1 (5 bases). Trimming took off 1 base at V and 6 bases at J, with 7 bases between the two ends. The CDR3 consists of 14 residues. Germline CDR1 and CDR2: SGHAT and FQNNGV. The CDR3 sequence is CASSLAGQANVLTF. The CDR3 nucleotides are TGTGCCAGCAGCTTAGCAGGGCAGGCCAACGTCCTGACTTTC.

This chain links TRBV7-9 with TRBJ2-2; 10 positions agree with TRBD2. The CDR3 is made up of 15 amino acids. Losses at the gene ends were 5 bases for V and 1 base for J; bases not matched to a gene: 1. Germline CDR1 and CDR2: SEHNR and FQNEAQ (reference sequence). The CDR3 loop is CASSRTSGNTGELFF. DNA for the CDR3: TGTGCCAGCAGCCGGACTAGCGGGAACACCGGGGAGCTGTTTTTT.

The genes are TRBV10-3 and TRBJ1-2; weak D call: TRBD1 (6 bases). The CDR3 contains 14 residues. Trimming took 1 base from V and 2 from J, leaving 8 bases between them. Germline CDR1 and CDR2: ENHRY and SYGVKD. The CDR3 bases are TGTGCCATCAGTGAGTTGACAGGAAACTATGGCTACACCTTC. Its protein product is CAISELTGNYGYTF.

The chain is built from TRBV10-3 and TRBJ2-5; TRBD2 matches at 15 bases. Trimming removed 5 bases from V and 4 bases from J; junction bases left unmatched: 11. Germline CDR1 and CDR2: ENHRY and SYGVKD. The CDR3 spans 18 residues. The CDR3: CAISPVTGLAGGRETQYF. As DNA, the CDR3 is TGTGCCATCAGTCCAGTAACCGGACTAGCGGGAGGGCGAGAGACCCAGTACTTC.